This T cell receptor (beta chain) was retrieved from a study of spatial heterogeneity in lung cancer. Within the sample, this clonotype is medium-sized. As yet, its antigen is unknown. Individually, TCR cDNA molecules were each labelled with a unique molecular identifier. In TCRdb, the 5' RACE reads were re-called with MiXCR into one record per CDR3 protein. The table includes about 4,000 distinct CDR3 sequences, 35% to 50% detected once. The CDR3 sequence is 16 residues long. Germline V gene lookup returns CDR1 LNHDA and CDR2 SQIVND (reference sequence). V was pared by 3 bases and J by 0 bases, with 12 bases between. The study's findings and limits: Mutation counts in tumors were tracked by counts of expanded intratumoral alpha and beta TCRs. Expanded TCR counts, ubiquitous and regional, correlated respectively with ubiquitous and regional nonsynonymous mutation counts.

Sample time point: sample taken at primary tumor resection. In each case, whole RNA from tumor, nontumor lung or frozen PBMC was sequenced unsorted. The chain couples TRBV19 to TRBJ1-5; no clear D gene. The TCR comes from a male donor with early-stage non-small cell lung cancer. The sequencing used lung tumor tissue, collected at surgery. The CDR3 protein is CASSIGQHFSNQPQHF. For the CDR3, the DNA is TGTGCCAGTAGTATTGGTCAGCACTTTAGCAATCAGCCCCAGCATTTT. Full variable domain (rest looked up from reference TRBV19 and TRBJ1-5): DGGITQSPKYLFRKEGQNVTLSCEQNLNHDAMYWYRQDPGQGLRLIYYSQIVNDFQKGDIAEGYSVSREKKESFPLTVTSAQKNPTAFYLCASSIGQHFSNQPQHFGDGTRLSIL.